This passage covers 20 T cell receptor beta chains from one sample sequenced in a study of cytomegalovirus exposure and HLA in healthy donors. Primers included in the PCR were 60 Vbeta and 13 Jbeta primers. Only in-frame clones appear in the TCRdb table, and some are missing; sequencing was by immunoSEQ multiplex PCR. The sample shows 70,000 or so clones, just under 70% of them seen only once. Sequenced input: PBMCs. These receptor sequences come from a woman younger than 45 in good health and CMV-seronegative.

V and J are TRBV7-6 and TRBJ2-2; D unclear. Trimming removed 2 bases from V and 6 bases from J, with 10 bases in between. From germline, CDR1 is SGHVS and CDR2 FNYEAQ. The CDR3 is made up of 14 amino acids. In DNA, the CDR3 is TGTGCCAGCAGCTTACTCCTCGACTCCGGGGAGCTGTTTTTT. Its translation is CASSLLLDSGELFF.

V is TRBV4-3 and J is TRBJ2-1, with 11 bases matching TRBD1. Germline V gene data show CDR1 as LGHNA and CDR2 as YSLEER. After removal of 3 bases from V and 1 base from J, the junction contained 5 bases not matched to a gene. The CDR3 sequence is 17 residues long. CDR3 sequence (DNA): TGCGCCAGCAGCCAGGCGGACAGGGGGCTTTCCTACAATGAGCAGTTCTTC. Encoded protein: CASSQADRGLSYNEQFF.

The chain uses TRBV9 and TRBJ2-7; 7 bases are shared with TRBD2. The V gene's germline CDR1 is SGDLS and CDR2 YYNGEE. The CDR3 spans 16 residues. The J segment lost 3 bases and the V segment lost 0 bases, leaving 9 bases of the junction unmatched. CDR3 protein: CASSVDVGGDGYEQYF. Here the CDR3 DNA reads TGTGCCAGCAGCGTAGATGTGGGGGGGGACGGCTACGAGCAGTACTTC.

The chain links TRBV19 to TRBJ2-1, with 10 nucleotides matching TRBD1. In germline, CDR1 is LNHDA, CDR2 SQIVND (reference sequence). This CDR3 has 15 amino acids. V shed 6 bases and J 4 bases; nucleotides not matched to a gene: 6. CDR3 amino acids: CASRTDRGPYNEQFF. DNA for the CDR3: TGTGCCAGTAGGACCGACAGGGGGCCTTACAATGAGCAGTTCTTC.

The rearrangement links TRBV9 to TRBJ1-2; D is unclear. Trimming stripped 2 bases from V and 2 bases from J, with 10 bases between. Germline CDR1 reads SGDLS; CDR2 reads YYNGEE. The CDR3 runs 14 residues. In DNA form, the CDR3 reads TGTGCCAGCAGCGTTTTTTCGGGGAACTATGGCTACACCTTC. Protein sequence: CASSVFSGNYGYTF.

V gene TRBV5-6 combines with J gene TRBJ2-5; the D is unclear. Germline-derived CDR1 and CDR2 are SGHDT and YYEEEE. CDR3 length: 14 amino acids. The V end lost 4 bases, the J end lost 0 bases, and 10 bases lay between the germline ends. DNA for the CDR3: TGTGCCAGCAGCCTTAAATCTTACCAAGAGACCCAGTACTTC. Residues: CASSLKSYQETQYF.

This clone was detected only once. CDR3 DNA: TGCAGCGTGGGACTGATGAACACTGAAGCTTTCTTT. Residues: CSVGLMNTEAFF. V is TRBV29-1 and J is TRBJ1-1, with a weak D call TRBD1 (5 bases). The length of the CDR3 is 12 residues. Trimming removed 6 bases at V and 0 bases at J, with 8 bases between. Germline assignment: CDR1 SQVTM and CDR2 ANQGSEA.

The CDR3 here is CASSSQGVIYEQYF. For the CDR3, the DNA is TGTGCCAGCAGCTCCCAGGGGGTCATTTACGAGCAGTACTTC. The chain has TRBV7-2 and TRBJ2-7; 7 bases align to TRBD1. This CDR3 comprises 14 residues. The trim removed 4 bases at V and 4 bases at J, leaving 7 bases unmatched. Germline V CDR1 and CDR2: SGHTA, FQGNSA. Variable domain in full (rest from reference TRBV7-2 and TRBJ2-7): GAGVSQSPSNKVTEKGKDVELRCDPISGHTALYWYRQSLGQGLEFLIYFQGNSAPDKSGLPSDRFSAERTGGSVSTLTIQRTQQEDSAVYLCASSSQGVIYEQYFGPGTRLTVT.

Only a few counts were recorded for this clone. The chain has TRBV19 and TRBJ2-3; 8 nucleotides line up with TRBD1. The CDR3 spans 14 residues. The germline V gene encodes CDR1 LNHDA and CDR2 SQIVND (reference sequence). V was pared by 9 bases and J by 4 bases, with 9 bases of the junction left unmatched. The CDR3 nucleotides read TGTGCCAGCGGTTTTGGACAGGGAGCAGATACGCAGTATTTT. It translates to CASGFGQGADTQYF.

This chain joins TRBV19 and TRBJ2-2; D is unclear. Germline V gene lookup returns CDR1 LNHDA and CDR2 SQIVND (reference sequence). The CDR3 loop spans 14 amino acids. V lost 7 bases to trimming and J lost 4 bases, with 13 bases between them. The chain's CDR3 is CASTSWQATGELFF. For the CDR3, the DNA is TGTGCCAGTACGAGTTGGCAGGCCACCGGGGAGCTGTTTTTT.

V usage is TRBV2 and J usage is TRBJ2-2; 7 nucleotides line up with TRBD2. CDR3 length equals 15 residues. Per germline, CDR1 SNHLY and CDR2 FYNNEI. J lost 4 bases, V lost 7 bases, and 9 bases had no gene match. The CDR3 protein is CASKRGSGTTGELFF. DNA for the CDR3: TGTGCCAGCAAGCGGGGCAGCGGAACCACCGGGGAGCTGTTTTTT.

This clone was observed a handful of times. CDR3 protein: CASSLTGSGPQHF. As DNA, the CDR3 is TGTGCCAGCAGTTTAACAGGGTCGGGGCCCCAGCATTTT. The chain combines TRBV6-5 with TRBJ1-5, with D tentatively TRBD1 (6 bases). CDR3 size: 13 residues. The germline gives CDR1 MNHEY, CDR2 SVGAGI. V was pared by 4 bases and J by 9 bases, with 13 bases between.

V and J are TRBV28 and TRBJ1-1, with unresolved D. The V gene's germline CDR1 is MDHEN and CDR2 SYDVKM. Trimming cost V 6 bases and J 5 bases, with 13 bases left between them. The CDR3 loop spans 13 amino acids. CDR3 bases: TGTGCCAGCAGCCCACAGATATTAACTGAAGCTTTCTTT. Protein: CASSPQILTEAFF.

This chain connects TRBV4-2 to TRBJ2-3, with 8 bases lining up with TRBD2. Trimming cost V 1 base and J 4 bases; bases outside gene matches: 4. The CDR3 is 15 residues long. CDR1 is LGHNA, CDR2 YNFKEQ, per germline. The CDR3 coding sequence is TGTGCCAGCAGCCAAGTAGCGGGGCCATCAGATACGCAGTATTTT. Translated: CASSQVAGPSDTQYF.

CDR3 nucleotides: TGCGCCAGCAGCCTATGGGACAGAAGTTACGAGCAGTACTTC. Protein sequence: CASSLWDRSYEQYF. V and J are TRBV4-1 and TRBJ2-7; TRBD1 aligns across 7 bases. Germline-derived CDR1 and CDR2 are MGHRA and YSYEKL. The CDR3 loop spans 14 amino acids. With V trimmed by 4 bases and J by 4 bases, 7 bases remained unmatched.

This chain links TRBV21-1 with TRBJ1-1. TRBV21-1 is a documented pseudogene. CDR3 size: 12 residues. The CDR3 DNA follows: TGTGCCAGCAGCAAGTCCCACTTTGAAGCTTTCTTT. Amino acids: CASSKSHFEAFF.

The chain employs TRBV27 and TRBJ2-5, with D perhaps TRBD1 (6 bases). Germline lookup yields CDR1 MNHEY and CDR2 SMNVEV (reference sequence). The CDR3 has 12 residues. V was cut by 8 bases and J by 2 bases, with 9 bases left in between. The CDR3 loop reads CASGRGQETQYF. CDR3 sequence (DNA): TGTGCCAGCGGTAGGGGGCAAGAGACCCAGTACTTC.

The chain has TRBV2 and TRBJ1-4; unclear D gene. Trimming shortened V by 4 bases and J by 8 bases, and 8 bases separated the two germline ends. CDR3 size: 12 residues. CDR1 SNHLY and CDR2 FYNNEI come from the germline V gene. The CDR3 region has the DNA TGTGCCAGCAGTGTTAGGGAGGAAAAACTGTTTTTT. Translation gives CASSVREEKLFF. The whole variable domain, remainder taken from reference TRBV2 and TRBJ1-4, is EPEVTQTPSHQVTQMGQEVILRCVPISNHLYFYWYRQILGQKVEFLVSFYNNEISEKSEIFDDQFSVERPDGSNFTLKIRSTKLEDSAMYFCASSVREEKLFFGSGTQLSVL.

The chain employs TRBV6-1 and TRBJ2-1; D remains unclear. Looked up from germline, CDR1 is MNHNS and CDR2 is SASEGT. The CDR3 is made up of 12 amino acids. V lost 3 bases, J lost 12 bases, and 12 bases lay in between. CDR3 in amino acids: CASSDRIGVQFF. The CDR3 DNA follows: TGTGCCAGCAGTGATAGGATTGGAGTGCAGTTCTTC.

This sequence joins TRBV7-9 and TRBJ1-4, with D unresolved. The CDR3 length is 12 residues. The germline CDR1 and CDR2 sequences are SEHNR and FQNEAQ (reference sequence). The V and J ends lost 1 base and 8 bases respectively, with 5 bases between them. CDR3 sequence reads: CASSLELEKLFF. For the CDR3, the DNA is TGTGCCAGCAGCTTAGAACTGGAAAAACTGTTTTTT.